This T cell receptor beta chain was profiled in a study of T cells in Graves' hyperthyroidism and ophthalmopathy. Study findings and constraints: Progression to ophthalmopathy was predicted a median of roughly 6.5 months early.

Amplified TCR beta CDR3 regions derived from RNA transcripts. During a first-round RT-PCR of the TCR CDR3, the HTBI primer set was used. TCRdb re-called the multiplex PCR reads with MiXCR, one entry per CDR3 protein. The sample gives over 500,000 distinct CDR3 sequences, 14% of which show up once; approximately 15% is in the top ten. This clonotype has a handful of counts. Its specificity is unknown. A read error may account for a junction end that differs from germline. This CDR3 has 11 residues. The V gene's germline CDR1 is ENHRY and CDR2 SYGVKD. The rearrangement joins TRBV10-3 to TRBJ2-7, with a possible D match to TRBD1 (5 bases). This TCR came from a woman aged 40 to 49 with Graves' hyperthyroidism. Sequenced sample: blood. CDR3: CAIRDSREQYF. For the CDR3, the DNA is TGTGCCATCCGTGACAGTCGCGAGCAGTACTTC.